Sequencing of this T cell receptor (beta chain) was carried out in a study of T cells in Graves' hyperthyroidism and ophthalmopathy. The CDR3 is 13 residues long. Germline CDR1 reads KGHDR; CDR2 reads SFDVKD. The V and J ends lost 6 bases and 4 bases respectively, with 10 bases between them. Only a few counts were recorded for this clonotype. What was amplified from RNA transcripts were TCR beta CDR3 regions. The TCR CDR3 first-round RT-PCR relied on the HTBI primer set. Via MiXCR, TCRdb re-called the multiplex PCR reads, giving one row per CDR3 protein. The table records roughly 700,000 distinct CDR3 sequences, 35% of them present only once. Graves' hyperthyroidism was deemed stable absent ophthalmopathy progression within 18 months. Orbital computed tomography and thyroid ultrasound, together with serum TRAb and thyroxine and clinical symptoms, were used for diagnoses. This sample holds PBMCs from about 10 ml fresh peripheral blood.

The sequence derives from a woman in her forties with Graves' hyperthyroidism. Material for sequencing was blood. The V call is TRBV24-1, the J call TRBJ2-3; D uncertain. As DNA, the CDR3 is TGTGCCACCAGTCTTGAGGACGCAGATACGCAGTATTTT. Protein: CATSLEDADTQYF.